This T cell receptor beta chain was recorded in a study of OX40 agonist ivuxolimab in advanced cancers. Sequencing was performed with immunoSEQ multiplex PCR; in TCRdb, only in-frame clones are kept and a portion is missing. The top ten hold 0.2% to 0.25% of the sample, which has about 84,000 clones, 75% to 90% seen once. The J segment lost 7 bases and the V segment lost 5 bases, leaving 8 bases of the junction unmatched. Germline CDR1 SGHVS, CDR2 FNYEAQ. CDR3 size: 15 residues. Only one count was recorded for this clone. Drawing of blood for sampling happened at baseline, at cycle 4 day 1, and at cycle 7 day 1.

The chain combines TRBV7-6 with TRBJ1-5; 10 bases are a match to TRBD1. The source is an adult with an advanced solid tumor such as melanoma, head and neck, liver or kidney cancer. Sequenced material: CD4+ or CD8+ T cells sorted from blood, taken in a trial of the OX40 agonist ivuxolimab. The CDR3 is CASSPWDRGGQPQHF. CDR3 DNA: TGTGCCAGCAGCCCCTGGGACAGGGGAGGGCAGCCCCAGCATTTT. Full variable domain (outside the CDR3, taken from reference TRBV7-6 and TRBJ1-5): GAGVSQSPRYKVTKRGQDVALRCDPISGHVSLYWYRQALGQGPEFLTYFNYEAQQDKSGLPNDRFSAERPEGSISTLTIQRTEQRDSAMYRCASSPWDRGGQPQHFGDGTRLSIL.